This entry lists 4 T cell receptor beta chains sequenced from one sample in a study of cytomegalovirus exposure and HLA in healthy donors (dated by TCRdb to 2017 to 2019). Library construction relied on the immunoSEQ multiplex PCR assay. The multiplex PCR relied on a mix of 60 forward primers for TCR Vbeta segments and 13 reverse primers for TCR Jbeta segments. Not all clones reach the TCRdb copy of this immuneACCESS table, which keeps in-frame sequences only. Checked studies attribute under half of the gap to unresolved V genes and leave the rest unexplained. The sample table contains around 100,000 clones; only one count was recorded for roughly 80% of them. 22% of the sample comes from the top ten. The sample comprised PBMCs. The receptors were gathered from a man aged 25 to 45 in good health and CMV-seropositive.

This chain links TRBV14 with TRBJ1-2, with 7 bases matching TRBD1. Germline loops: CDR1 SGHDN, CDR2 FVKESK. The V and J ends lost 0 bases and 4 bases, in that order; junction bases with no gene match: 2. The CDR3 extends over 14 amino acids. The CDR3 DNA reads TGTGCCAGCAGCCAAGATGACAGGGCCTATGGCTACACCTTC. This sequence encodes CASSQDDRAYGYTF.

CDR3 protein: CASSATTGGGDEQYF. The DNA for the CDR3 is TGCGCCAGCAGCGCGACCACGGGAGGGGGAGACGAGCAGTACTTC. The chain links TRBV5-1 to TRBJ2-7; 8 bases line up with TRBD2. Germline V gene data show CDR1 as SGHRS and CDR2 as YFSETQ. The length of the CDR3 is 15 residues. V lost 4 bases and J lost 5; bases outside the gene matches: 11.

CDR3 residues: CASSVNRAHGYTF. CDR3 in DNA: TGTGCCAGTAGTGTCAACAGGGCTCATGGCTACACCTTC. The chain has TRBV19 and TRBJ1-2, with D possibly TRBD1 on 6 matching bases. CDR3 length: 13 amino acids. In germline, CDR1 is LNHDA, CDR2 SQIVND (reference sequence). Trimming shortened V by 5 bases and J by 6 bases, and 13 bases separated the two germline ends.

The rearrangement links TRBV5-1 to TRBJ2-7; 11 nucleotides align to TRBD1. V shed 0 bases, J shed 6 bases, and the junction held 5 bases outside the gene matches. This CDR3 has 15 residues. The germline CDR1 and CDR2 sequences are SGHRS and YFSETQ. CDR3 bases: TGCGCCAGCAGCTTGGTAGGGGACAGGGGGAGCGAGCAGTACTTC. Amino acids: CASSLVGDRGSEQYF.